The T cell receptor (beta chain) under discussion was sequenced for a study of blood T cell repertoires in COVID-19. For the study at large: From the United States, Italy and Spain came samples of acute and convalescent COVID-19. Sources were T cells, B-cell-depleted T cells, or PBMCs; the material itself was cDNA or gDNA.

This clone was detected only a few times. Authors' data handling: Estimation of nucleated cell counts was performed using reference gene primer amplification. TCRdb's table, derived via immunoSEQ multiplex PCR, lists solely in-frame clones and lacks some. V and J calls plus clone size are reproduced from that table; the DNA served to infer D and trimming. The sample consists of about 160,000 clones, 90% of them appearing once. The sequenced material came from peripheral blood. The clonotype was recovered from a man aged 60-69 years with active or convalescent COVID-19.

The CDR3 DNA follows: TGTGCCAGCCACAGGGTTAACTATGGCTACACCTTC. Translated, it gives CASHRVNYGYTF. The chain is built from TRBV2 and TRBJ1-2; possibly TRBD1 for D (6 bases). Germline V gene data show CDR1 as SNHLY and CDR2 as FYNNEI. CDR3 length: 12 amino acids. The germline V and J ends were trimmed by 8 bases and 1 base, with 8 bases remaining between them.